A single sample is the source of the 25 T cell receptor beta chains below, sequenced in a study of identical twins. TCRdb called the 5' RACE reads again in MiXCR, with one record for every CDR3 protein. The table shows approximately 550,000 distinct CDR3 sequences, with about 20% occurring only once. These records were also assigned to another study, of yellow fever vaccine responses in identical twins.

Sequenced material: CD4+ T cells sorted from blood. These receptors originate from a woman under 30 in good health.

This sequence joins TRBV5-1 and TRBJ2-5, with D possibly called TRBD1 or TRBD2 (5 bases each). The V gene's germline CDR1 is SGHRS and CDR2 YFSETQ. This CDR3 contains 13 residues. V was trimmed by 7 bases and J by 3 bases, leaving 13 bases between them. CDR3 nucleotide sequence: TGCGCCAGCCACCTCGGGGCGGAAGAGACCCAGTACTTC. Protein sequence: CASHLGAEETQYF.

The V and J genes are TRBV14 and TRBJ2-1, with 12 bases identical to TRBD2. CDR1 and CDR2 (germline): SGHDN, FVKESK. The V segment lost 4 bases and the J segment 8 bases; nucleotides outside the gene matches: 9. CDR3 length equals 16 residues. CDR3: CASSRPLAGGIDEQFF. The CDR3 bases are TGTGCCAGCAGCCGACCTCTAGCGGGGGGGATCGATGAGCAGTTCTTC.

This clonotype was seen only a few times. The chain recombines TRBV7-9 with TRBJ2-7; TRBD1 aligns across 7 bases. This CDR3 has 13 residues. V shed 5 bases and J 3 bases; nucleotides not matched to a gene: 4. The germline gives CDR1 SEHNR, CDR2 FQNEAQ (reference sequence). CDR3: CASSPTGDYEQYV. The CDR3 nucleotides are TGTGCCAGCAGCCCTACAGGGGACTACGAGCAGTACGTC.

V is TRBV27 and J is TRBJ2-1; D remains ambiguous. The length of the CDR3 is 13 residues. Germline V lookup: CDR1 MNHEY, CDR2 SMNVEV (reference sequence). V dropped 10 bases and J dropped 6 bases, with 16 bases sitting between them. The CDR3 sequence is CANQHLPGNEQFF. The CDR3 region has the DNA TGTGCCAACCAACACCTACCCGGCAATGAGCAGTTCTTC.

There are a few counts of this clonotype. This chain connects TRBV6-2 or TRBV6-3 to TRBJ2-7; D remains ambiguous. Trimming pared 2 bases from V and 0 bases from J, leaving 11 bases between. This CDR3 is 15 amino acids long. Looked up from germline, CDR1 is MNHEY and CDR2 is SVGEGT. CDR3 region: CASSYPEASSYEQYF. The CDR3 nucleotides read TGTGCCAGCAGTTACCCCGAGGCGAGCTCCTACGAGCAGTACTTC.

This clonotype was seen a few times. V is TRBV20-1 and J is TRBJ2-2, with TRBD2 as a possible D gene (6 bases). Germline-derived CDR1 and CDR2 are DFQATT and SNEGSKA (reference sequence). Trimming cost V 5 bases and J 0 bases, with 10 bases left between them. The CDR3 has 14 residues. The CDR3 is CSAFSGSNTGELFF. DNA of the CDR3: TGCAGTGCTTTTAGCGGATCGAACACCGGGGAGCTGTTTTTT.

J is TRBJ2-7 and V is TRBV28; D unresolved. The CDR3 length is 11 residues. V lost 2 bases and J 6 bases, leaving 5 bases between the germline ends. Germline CDR1 reads MDHEN; CDR2 reads SYDVKM. CDR3 sequence: CASSLQIEQYF. CDR3 nucleotides: TGTGCCAGCAGTTTACAGATCGAGCAGTACTTC.

V gene TRBV7-3 combines with J gene TRBJ2-3; 7 bases agree with TRBD2. The length of the CDR3 is 15 residues. CDR1 SGHTA and CDR2 FQGTGA come from the germline V gene. Losses at the gene ends were 1 base for V and 5 bases for J; bases not matched to a gene: 6. In DNA form, the CDR3 reads TGTGCCAGCAGCTTAAGGGCGGGAGAGGGAGATACGCAGTATTTT. Its translation: CASSLRAGEGDTQYF.

This chain uses TRBV24-1 with TRBJ2-5; D is possibly TRBD2 (5 bases). V was shortened by 4 bases and J by 1 base, with 12 bases between the two germline ends. This CDR3 spans 15 amino acids. In germline, CDR1 is KGHDR, CDR2 SFDVKD. DNA for the CDR3: TGTGCCACCAGTGACACCCGCCGGGGCCAAGAGACCCAGTACTTC. Protein product: CATSDTRRGQETQYF.

V usage is TRBV20-1 and J usage is TRBJ1-1, with 9 nucleotides matching TRBD1. Germline V gives CDR1 DFQATT, CDR2 SNEGSKA (reference sequence). The J segment lost 4 bases and the V segment lost 7 bases, leaving 4 bases of the junction unmatched. The length of the CDR3 is 12 residues. The CDR3 DNA reads as TGCAGTGTCCCGGGACAGGGCACTGAAGCTTTCTTT. Its protein is CSVPGQGTEAFF.

V and J are TRBV6-1 and TRBJ2-7; TRBD2 matches 11 bases. V lost 6 bases and J lost 2; bases outside the gene matches: 15. The CDR3 consists of 18 residues. Germline values: CDR1 MNHNS, CDR2 SASEGT. CDR3 loop: CASRPQGGTSGLAYEQYF. In nucleotides, the CDR3 is TGTGCCAGCAGGCCCCAAGGGGGGACTAGCGGTTTGGCCTACGAGCAGTACTTC.

The rearrangement joins TRBV5-1 to TRBJ2-1; D unresolved. V was shortened by 1 base and J by 2 bases, with 13 bases between the two germline ends. CDR1 is SGHRS and CDR2 is YFSETQ in the germline V gene. This CDR3 has 16 amino acids. Here the CDR3 reads CASSLRPSQAYNEQFF. For the CDR3, the DNA is TGCGCCAGCAGCTTGAGGCCAAGTCAAGCCTACAATGAGCAGTTCTTC.

This clonotype was detected only a few times. The chain uses TRBV9 and TRBJ2-7; D gene ambiguous. In germline, CDR1 is SGDLS, CDR2 YYNGEE. V lost 0 bases, J lost 5 bases, and 15 bases lay in between. This CDR3 comprises 15 residues. The CDR3: CASSVAIRVPNEQYV. Here the CDR3 DNA reads TGTGCCAGCAGCGTAGCTATAAGGGTTCCCAACGAGCAGTACGTC.

This clonotype was counted only a few times. V usage is TRBV20-1 and J usage is TRBJ1-1; D gene unclear. This CDR3 comprises 14 residues. Looked up from germline, CDR1 is DFQATT and CDR2 is SNEGSKA (reference sequence). Trimming took off 2 bases at V and 0 bases at J, with 10 bases between the two ends. The CDR3 sequence is CSARKDGLNTEAFF. The CDR3 DNA is TGCAGTGCTAGAAAGGACGGCCTGAACACTGAAGCTTTCTTT.

This clonotype was detected only a few times. The chain joins TRBV2 to TRBJ2-1; D perhaps matches TRBD1 (5 bases). V was pared by 2 bases and J by 3 bases, with 11 bases between. CDR3 length: 15 residues. Germline V gene sequence: CDR1 SNHLY, CDR2 FYNNEI. As DNA, the CDR3 is TGTGCCAGCAGTGAAACTCGGCAGGGCTACAATGAGCAGTTCTTC. Its protein is CASSETRQGYNEQFF.

This clonotype was seen more than once but under ten times. The chain links TRBV5-1 to TRBJ2-5; 10 bases are shared with TRBD2. The CDR3 sequence is 15 residues long. Germline assignment: CDR1 SGHRS and CDR2 YFSETQ. The V gene end was trimmed by 4 bases and the J gene end by 3 bases; junction bases not matched to a gene: 6. The CDR3 is CASSVSGGAEETQYF. CDR3 DNA sequence: TGCGCCAGCAGCGTGAGCGGGGGGGCTGAAGAGACCCAGTACTTC. Filled out from reference TRBV5-1 and TRBJ2-5, the complete variable domain reads KAGVTQTPRYLIKTRGQQVTLSCSPISGHRSVSWYQQTPGQGLQFLFEYFSETQRNKGNFPGRFSGRQFSNSRSEMNVSTLELGDSALYLCASSVSGGAEETQYFGPGTRLLVL.

V is TRBV6-1 and J is TRBJ1-2, with 7 bases matching TRBD1. Germline CDR1 is MNHNS and CDR2 is SASEGT. This CDR3 comprises 14 residues. The ends lost 6 bases at V and 6 bases at J; junction bases unmatched: 10. In nucleotides, the CDR3 is TGTGCCAGCAGGAGTACCGACAGGGAAAATGGCTACACCTTC. This sequence encodes CASRSTDRENGYTF.

The rearrangement joins TRBV25-1 to TRBJ1-1; D not certain. CDR1 and CDR2 from the germline V gene are MGHDK and SYGVNS. This CDR3 is built from 8 residues. As DNA, the CDR3 is TGTGTATACACTGAAGCTTTCTTT. This gives the protein CVYTEAFF. The full variable domain, with the rest looked up from reference TRBV25-1 and TRBJ1-1, is EADIYQTPRYLVIGTGKKITLECSQTMGHDKMYWYQQDPGMELHLIHYSYGVNSTEKGDLSSESTVSRIRTEHFPLTLESARPSHTSQYLCVYTEAFFGQGTRLTVV.

This clonotype was observed a handful of times. This sequence joins TRBV3-1 and TRBJ2-2; D tentatively fits TRBD1 or TRBD2 (5 bases each). Germline assignment: CDR1 LGHDT and CDR2 YNNKEL (reference sequence). This CDR3 is 14 amino acids long. The ends were cut back, 4 bases at V and 7 bases at J, with 13 bases in the middle. The CDR3: CASSRGPGNGELFF. Written as DNA, the CDR3 is TGTGCCAGCAGCCGGGGACCTGGTAACGGGGAGCTGTTTTTT.

This clonotype showed up many times. V is TRBV12-3 or TRBV12-4 and J is TRBJ2-1; TRBD2 aligns across 7 bases. The CDR3 extends over 15 amino acids. The J segment lost 0 bases and the V segment lost 5 bases, leaving 4 bases of the junction unmatched. CDR3 in amino acids: CASSPRTSSYNEQFF. CDR3 coding DNA: TGTGCCAGCAGTCCCAGGACTAGCTCCTACAATGAGCAGTTCTTC.

The rearrangement uses TRBV5-5 and TRBJ2-5; D may correspond to TRBD1 or TRBD2 (6 bases each). This CDR3 comprises 16 residues. V lost 0 bases and J 0 bases, leaving 12 bases between the germline ends. CDR1 SGHKS and CDR2 YYEKEE come from the germline V gene (reference sequence). The CDR3 sequence: CASSLGGGLNQETQYF. In DNA form, the CDR3 reads TGTGCCAGCAGCTTGGGTGGGGGGCTCAACCAAGAGACCCAGTACTTC.

This clonotype was picked up a small number of times. The chain uses TRBV9 and TRBJ2-2, with D perhaps assigned TRBD1 or TRBD2 (5 bases each). V lost 0 bases to trimming and J lost 0 bases, with 9 bases between them. Germline V gene sequence: CDR1 SGDLS, CDR2 YYNGEE. The CDR3 sequence is 16 residues long. CDR3 sequence reads: CASSVEGTANTGELFF. CDR3 DNA sequence: TGTGCCAGCAGCGTAGAGGGGACGGCGAACACCGGGGAGCTGTTTTTT.

V is TRBV11-2 and J is TRBJ2-1; 10 nucleotides align to TRBD1. CDR1 and CDR2 from the germline V gene are SGHAT and FQNNGV. V gave up 5 bases and J gave up 4 bases; unmatched junction bases: 11. The CDR3 spans 17 residues. Written as DNA, the CDR3 is TGTGCCAGCAGCGCCAACCCCGGGACAGGGGCTTACAATGAGCAGTTCTTC. This sequence encodes CASSANPGTGAYNEQFF.

This clonotype showed up just a few times. The rearrangement links TRBV5-1 to TRBJ1-2; 7 bases are shared with TRBD1. With V trimmed by 2 bases and J by 8 bases, 9 bases remained unmatched. CDR3 length equals 14 residues. Germline CDR1 and CDR2: SGHRS and YFSETQ. CDR3 DNA: TGCGCCAGCAGCTTTGACAGGGTTTCCGTCGGCTACACCTTC. This sequence encodes CASSFDRVSVGYTF. Complete variable domain (other parts from reference TRBV5-1 and TRBJ1-2): KAGVTQTPRYLIKTRGQQVTLSCSPISGHRSVSWYQQTPGQGLQFLFEYFSETQRNKGNFPGRFSGRQFSNSRSEMNVSTLELGDSALYLCASSFDRVSVGYTFGSGTRLTVV.

CDR3 nucleotides: TGTGCCAGCAGCTCCCGAACAGGGAGCTCCTACAATGAGCAGTTCTTC. Its translation is CASSSRTGSSYNEQFF. This chain links TRBV13 with TRBJ2-1; perhaps TRBD1 as D (6 bases). The CDR3 sequence is 16 residues long. The ends were cut back, 4 bases at V and 0 bases at J, with 13 bases in the middle. Germline CDR1 reads PRHDT; CDR2 reads FYEKMQ (reference sequence).